This T cell receptor (beta chain) originates from a study of post-analysis software for immune sequencing data. The CDR3 loop spans 14 amino acids. V shed 4 bases and J shed 1 base, with 11 bases lying between them. Germline V lookup: CDR1 SGHKS, CDR2 YYEKEE (reference sequence). General study points: Higher frequency in patients than in controls was seen for roughly five TRBV segments, with TRBV5-6, TRBV5-1 and TRBV20-1 among them. Significantly lower normalized Chao1 diversity was seen in multiple sclerosis patients than in controls.

Unique molecular identifiers were present in the TCR beta cDNA libraries. TCRdb reprocessed the PCR reads with MiXCR, giving one entry per CDR3 protein. Seen here are approximately 730,000 distinct CDR3 sequences, under 60% observed once, and the top ten hold roughly 4.4%. Concerning this clonotype: Its antigen is as yet unknown.

This clonotype was sampled from a girl aged 5 to 17 with multiple sclerosis. The V and J genes are TRBV5-5 and TRBJ2-5; tentatively, D is TRBD1 (6 bases). The specimen sequenced was blood. The CDR3 DNA sequence: TGTGCCAGCAGCATGGGGGCGGCCCAAGAGACCCAGTACTTC. Translating gives CASSMGAAQETQYF. The whole variable domain, filled in from reference TRBV5-5 and TRBJ2-5, reads DAGVTQSPTHLIKTRGQQVTLRCSPISGHKSVSWYQQVLGQGPQFIFQYYEKEERGRGNFPDRFSARQFPNYSSELNVNALLLGDSALYLCASSMGAAQETQYFGPGTRLLVL.